The rows below give T cell receptor beta chains drawn from one sample of a study of cytomegalovirus exposure and HLA in healthy donors. Sequenced by immunoSEQ multiplex PCR; TCRdb stores in-frame clones only, minus some. In the table there are 150,000 to 200,000 clones, approximately 79% of which are singletons. Sequenced input: PBMCs. Receptor source: a woman in her twenties or thirties in good health and CMV-seropositive. The CDR3 runs from the conserved cysteine through the conserved F or W. The D gene is left open where the match is weak. The size field is filled for only some rows; it gives once, few, many or a size class.

TRBD2	-	TRBJ2-1	TRBV4-3	CASSQDLLAGESEQFF	TGCGCCAGCAGCCAAGATTTACTAGCGGGAGAAAGTGAGCAGTTCTTC
-	-	TRBJ2-2	TRBV13	CASNSGPGDTGELFF	TGTGCCAGCAACAGCGGACCCGGGGACACCGGGGAGCTGTTTTTT
-	-	TRBJ2-7	TRBV10-3	CAISETGYEQYF	TGTGCCATCAGTGAGACAGGGTACGAGCAGTACTTC
-	few	TRBJ1-4	TRBV28	CASRTLPEATNEKLFF	TGTGCCAGCAGGACATTGCCGGAGGCAACTAATGAAAAACTGTTTTTT
-	-	TRBJ2-3	TRBV9	CASSVAVDTQYF	TGTGCCAGCAGCGTAGCCGTAGATACGCAGTATTTT
-	-	TRBJ2-5	TRBV11-3	CASSFSEEETQYF	TGTGCCAGCAGCTTTTCCGAGGAGGAGACCCAGTACTTC
TRBD1	once	TRBJ1-1	TRBV5-4	CASSLERQTGEAFF	TGTGCCAGCAGCTTGGAACGACAGACAGGGGAAGCTTTCTTT
-	-	TRBJ2-3	TRBV4-3	CASSQTGADTQYF	TGCGCCAGCAGCCAAACCGGGGCAGATACGCAGTATTTT
-	-	TRBJ2-2	TRBV28	CASSLVTTPGELFF	TGTGCCAGCAGTCTAGTGACTACGCCCGGGGAGCTGTTTTTT
TRBD1	-	TRBJ1-1	TRBV29-1	CSVEPPGQGRTEAFF	TGCAGCGTTGAACCACCGGGACAGGGACGCACTGAAGCTTTCTTT
-	-	TRBJ1-6	TRBV5-6	CASSLARAPNSPLHF	TGTGCCAGCAGCTTGGCCAGGGCACCCAATTCACCCCTCCACTTT
-	-	TRBJ1-4	TRBV30	CAWTLMERGGKLFF	TGTGCCTGGACCCTCATGGAGCGGGGTGGAAAACTGTTTTTT
TRBD1	-	TRBJ2-7	TRBV7-7	CASSRDSTYEQYF	TGTGCCAGCAGCCGGGACAGCACCTACGAGCAGTACTTC
-	once	TRBJ1-5	TRBV7-2	CASSSRGSNQPQHF	TGTGCCAGCAGCTCCAGGGGAAGCAATCAGCCCCAGCATTTT
TRBD1	-	TRBJ2-2	TRBV7-9	CAQSGQGDTGELFF	TGTGCGCAAAGCGGACAGGGCGATACCGGGGAGCTGTTTTTT
TRBD2	-	TRBJ2-5	TRBV6-1	CASTELAGDQETQYF	TGTGCCAGCACTGAACTAGCGGGGGACCAAGAGACCCAGTACTTC
-	few	TRBJ1-5	TRBV7-8	CASSLDGGNTQHF	TGTGCCAGCAGCTTAGACGGGGGGAATACCCAGCATTTT
TRBD1	few	TRBJ2-2	TRBV2	CASSSQGVGNTGELFF	TGTGCCAGCAGTTCCCAGGGGGTAGGGAACACCGGGGAGCTGTTTTTT
TRBD1	-	TRBJ1-5	TRBV7-6	CASSSGGPGPQHF	TGTGCCAGCAGCTCAGGGGGGCCGGGGCCCCAGCATTTT
-	-	TRBJ1-5	TRBV2	CASNPQGSGQPQHF	TGTGCCAGCAACCCACAGGGTTCTGGGCAGCCCCAGCATTTT
-	-	TRBJ1-4	TRBV5-1	CASSSAAGNEKLFF	TGCGCCAGCTCATCCGCGGCGGGGAATGAAAAACTGTTTTTT
TRBD1	-	TRBJ2-7	TRBV2	CASSDQQGRSEQYF	TGTGCCAGCAGTGATCAACAGGGGCGGTCCGAGCAGTACTTC
-	-	TRBJ2-7	TRBV5-4	CASSLASSYEQYF	TGTGCCAGCAGCTTGGCCAGTTCCTACGAGCAGTACTTC
TRBD2	-	TRBJ2-7	TRBV5-4	CASSLSPGLASNEQYF	TGTGCCAGCAGCTTGTCCCCGGGACTAGCATCTAACGAGCAGTACTTC
TRBD2	-	TRBJ2-1	TRBV29-1	CSSSGGGGAESYNEQFF	TGCAGCAGCTCGGGGGGCGGGGGGGCCGAGTCCTACAATGAGCAGTTCTTC
TRBD1	-	TRBJ1-4	TRBV28	CASSTGGNEKLFF	TGTGCCAGCAGCACAGGGGGTAATGAAAAACTGTTTTTT
-	once	TRBJ1-5	TRBV6-5	CASSAREAQPQHF	TGTGCCAGCAGCGCCAGGGAGGCTCAGCCCCAGCATTTT
TRBD2	-	TRBJ2-7	TRBV5-4	CASSLASGSYEQYF	TGTGCCAGCAGCTTGGCTAGCGGGAGTTACGAGCAGTACTTC
TRBD2	once	TRBJ2-2	TRBV10-2	CASSGTSGYTGELFF	TGCGCCAGCAGTGGGACTAGCGGATACACCGGGGAGCTGTTTTTT
-	few	TRBJ2-7	TRBV21-1	CASSKGTGVFYEQYF	TGTGCCAGCAGCAAAGGAACAGGGGTTTTTTACGAGCAGTACTTC
-	-	TRBJ1-4	TRBV30	CAWSLLEGSNEKLFF	TGTGCCTGGAGTCTCCTCGAGGGTTCTAATGAAAAACTGTTTTTT
-	-	TRBJ1-1	TRBV7-8	CASSLLDTEAFF	TGTGCCAGCAGCTTACTAGACACTGAAGCTTTCTTT
-	-	TRBJ2-1	TRBV7-2	CASSLLVEPLPGDEQFF	TGTGCCAGCAGCCTCTTAGTAGAACCCCTACCGGGGGATGAGCAGTTCTTC
-	-	TRBJ2-3	TRBV5-6	CASSWGADTQYF	TGTGCCAGCAGCTGGGGGGCAGATACGCAGTATTTT
-	-	TRBJ1-2	TRBV5-1	CASQRPGQTLYGYTF	TGCGCCAGCCAACGACCGGGACAAACTCTCTATGGCTACACCTTC
-	-	TRBJ1-2	TRBV10-3	CAISEPTRDGYTF	TGTGCCATCAGTGAGCCAACTAGGGATGGCTACACCTTC
TRBD1	once	TRBJ2-5	TRBV18	CASSPLTGGQGETQYF	TGTGCCAGCTCACCACTAACAGGGGGCCAAGGGGAGACCCAGTACTTC
TRBD1	-	TRBJ1-1	TRBV10-3	CASGRDRAAEAFF	TGTGCCTCGGGCCGGGACAGGGCCGCTGAAGCTTTCTTT
TRBD2	-	TRBJ2-7	TRBV7-9	CASSLFGGRADEQYF	TGTGCCAGCAGCTTATTTGGCGGGAGGGCCGACGAGCAGTACTTC
-	-	TRBJ1-4	TRBV27	CASSLSSPGRGGNEKLFF	TGTGCCAGCAGTTTATCGTCGCCGGGTCGCGGGGGGAATGAAAAACTGTTTTTT
TRBD1	-	TRBJ2-4	TRBV7-6	CASSEGTEKNIQYF	TGTGCCAGCAGCGAAGGGACAGAGAAAAACATTCAGTACTTC
-	-	TRBJ2-7	TRBV5-1	CASSLAGGYYEQYF	TGCGCCAGCAGCTTGGCCGGCGGGTACTACGAGCAGTACTTC
-	-	TRBJ1-5	TRBV23-1	CASSQTRANQPQHF	TGCGCCAGCAGCCAAACACGTGCCAATCAGCCCCAGCATTTT